This TCR beta chain comes out of a study of identical twins. Each CDR3 protein gets one entry after TCRdb re-called the 5' RACE reads with MiXCR. The sample has approximately 530,000 distinct CDR3 sequences, around 24% seen once. These sequences were also reported in another study, on yellow fever vaccine responses in identical twins.

The TCR originated in a woman aged 18 to 35 in good health. Sequenced input: CD4+ T cells sorted from blood.

The CDR3 loop is CATSKGLAGGPYSEQFF. The CDR3 DNA reads TGTGCCACCAGCAAGGGACTAGCGGGAGGGCCCTATAGTGAGCAGTTCTTC. V and J are TRBV15 and TRBJ2-1; 16 bases match TRBD2. Germline V gene data show CDR1 as LNHNV and CDR2 as YYDKDF (reference sequence). After removal of 4 bases from V and 9 bases from J, the junction contained 9 bases not matched to a gene. The CDR3 covers 17 residues.